Sequencing of this T cell receptor beta chain was carried out in a study of blood T cell repertoires in COVID-19. Study overall: There were acute and convalescent COVID-19 samples, and they came from the United States, Italy and Spain.

As handled by the study authors: Quantification of nucleated cells was approximated via reference gene primer amplification. Method: immunoSEQ multiplex PCR; TCRdb's copy keeps in-frame clones and lacks some. That table furnishes V, J and clone size, whereas the DNA furnished D and trimming. The table lists some 250,000 clones, 81% of them singletons. Germline CDR1 is PRHDT and CDR2 is FYEKMQ (reference sequence). The CDR3 is 13 amino acids. Trimming shortened V by 5 bases and J by 4 bases, and 10 bases separated the two germline ends. The chain is built from TRBV13 and TRBJ2-3; D gene unclear. Sequenced input: peripheral blood. This clonotype originated in a woman between 55 and 75 years old with active or convalescent COVID-19. The CDR3 loop reads CASSPLSADTQYF. CDR3 nucleotide sequence: TGTGCCAGCAGCCCTCTGTCCGCAGATACGCAGTATTTT.